The 14 T cell receptor beta chains below were found in one sample sequenced in a study of CD8+ T cells in alopecia areata. The sorting of pooled cutaneous lymph node cells relied on CD4, CD8alpha, NKG2D, NKG2ACE and other markers. RNA extraction and reverse transcription yielded cDNA as sequencing template. Profiling relied on immunoSEQ multiplex PCR, and the TCRdb table lists in-frame clones only, not all of them. There are 270,000 or so clones in the sample, none observed a single time. The sequenced sample consisted of CD4+ T cells sorted from a lymph node. The receptors shown here come from a C3H/HeJ mouse with alopecia areata. The strain's MHC: H2-k.

Of note for this clone: The gene names given are mouse names. The sequence runs out 4 residues before the end of the CDR3; the remainder is reconstructed from the germline J gene. J is TRBJ2-5 and V is TRBV19, with no clear D. Germline CDR1 reads FNHDT; CDR2 reads SITEND (reference sequence). V was trimmed by 4 bases and J by 1 base, leaving 10 bases between them. The CDR3 has 14 amino acids. The CDR3 reads CASSSGDDQDTQYF. The DNA read from the CDR3 is TGTGCCAGCAGTTCAGGAGACGACCAAGAC.

On this clone itself: The gene symbols are mouse symbols. From the germline J gene comes the end of the CDR3, since the read stops 4 residues before it. The chain links TRBV17 to TRBJ1-1; D unresolved. Per the germline V gene, CDR1 is MNHDT and CDR2 is YYDKIL. The CDR3 is 14 amino acids. V lost 2 bases and J 0 bases, leaving 7 bases between the germline ends. The CDR3 sequence is CASSRLRTNTEVFF. The part of the CDR3 DNA that was read is TGTGCTAGCAGTAGACTCAGAACAAACACA. The full variable domain, in which reference TRBV17 and TRBJ1-1 provide the parts outside the CDR3, is DTTVKQNPRYKLARVGKPVNLICSQTMNHDTMYWYQKKPNQAPKLLLFYYDKILNREADTFEKFQSSRPNNSFCSLYIGSAGLEYSAMYLCASSRLRTNTEVFFGKGTRLTVV.

Of note for this clone: Genes here carry mouse names. The read is 4 residues too short to cover the CDR3 end, so that end is filled in from the germline J gene. This chain links TRBV31 with TRBJ2-4; D possibly corresponds to TRBD2 (6 bases). The V end was cut by 0 bases, the J end by 0 bases, with 10 bases between. The CDR3 length is 15 residues. From germline, CDR1 is GKSSPN and CDR2 SITVG. The sequenced part of the CDR3 DNA is TGTGCCTGGAGTCTGATGGGGACTAGTCAAAAC. Protein sequence: CAWSLMGTSQN. The entire CDR3 protein is CAWSLMGTSQNTLYF.

About this clone itself: Gene names follow the mouse nomenclature. Sequencing ends 4 residues short of the CDR3 end; the germline J gene provides the rest. This chain uses TRBV12-1 with TRBJ1-2, with 11 nucleotides matching TRBD1. The CDR3 has 15 residues. Germline V gene sequence: CDR1 SGHSN, CDR2 HYEKVE. After removal of 1 base from V and 4 bases from J, the junction contained 4 bases not matched to a gene. Incomplete CDR3 DNA: TGTGCCAGCTCTCTGATAGGGACAGGGGGCTCC. Amino acids: CASSLIGTGGS. The full CDR3 protein reads CASSLIGTGGSDYTF. Using reference TRBV12-1 and TRBJ1-2 for the parts outside the CDR3, the full variable domain is DSGVVQSPRHIIKEKGGRSVLTCIPISGHSNVVWYQQTLGKELKFLIQHYEKVERDKGFLPSRFSVQQFDDYHSEMNMSALELEDSAMYFCASSLIGTGGSDYTFGSGTRLLVI.

This clone was seen only a few times. The genes and germline here are from mouse. The read stops 4 residues short of the end of the CDR3; the missing end is completed from the germline J gene. J is TRBJ1-1 and V is TRBV19, with D perhaps matching TRBD1 (5 bases). Trimming took off 0 bases at V and 0 bases at J, with 9 bases between the two ends. The CDR3 spans 15 residues. Per germline, CDR1 FNHDT and CDR2 SITEND (reference sequence). Incomplete CDR3 DNA: TGTGCCAGCAGTATAGCGAGGACATCAAACACA. Amino acids: CASSIARTSNT. The complete CDR3 protein is CASSIARTSNTEVFF.

This clone appeared a few times. Genes and germline come from the mouse. The read terminates 4 residues ahead of where the CDR3 ends, so the germline J gene completes it. The V call is TRBV19, the J call TRBJ1-2, with 9 bases identical to TRBD1. The germline V gene has CDR1 FNHDT and CDR2 SITEND (reference sequence). V shed 4 bases, J shed 4 bases, and the junction held 5 bases outside the gene matches. The CDR3 loop spans 14 amino acids. CDR3 loop: CASSPTGGGSDYTF. The DNA read from the CDR3 is TGTGCCAGCAGTCCTACAGGGGGCGGCTCC.

This clone has only a few counts. The listed genes are named as in mouse. The CDR3 end lies 4 residues beyond the end of the read and is filled in from the germline J gene. The chain has TRBV24 and TRBJ2-1, with 7 bases aligning to TRBD1. Germline CDR1 reads KGHTA; CDR2 reads FRNEEI. The CDR3 runs to 13 residues. V shed 6 bases and J 6 bases; nucleotides not matched to a gene: 5. The DNA read from the CDR3 is TGTGCCAGCAGCCCGACAGGGTTTGCT. Translated: CASSPTGFA. The whole CDR3 region reads CASSPTGFAEQFF.

This clone was observed a few times. Mouse germline and gene names are used. The read stops 4 residues short of the end of the CDR3; the missing end is completed from the germline J gene. This sample includes further DNA sequences coding for the same CDR3. The chain combines TRBV13-1 with TRBJ2-3; the match to TRBD1 covers 10 bases. J lost 1 base, V lost 3 bases, and 2 bases had no gene match. Germline-derived CDR1 and CDR2 are NSHNY and SYGAGN. The CDR3 totals 15 residues. The chain's CDR3 is CASSGQGAGAETLYF. The sequenced CDR3 bases are TGTGCCAGCAGTGGACAGGGGGCTGGTGCAGAA.

Comments on this clone: Gene names are the mouse ones. The read comes to an end 4 residues before the CDR3 does, leaving the germline J gene to fill in the end. This sequence joins TRBV17 and TRBJ2-7, with TRBD2 identical over 8 bases. With V trimmed by 0 bases and J by 3 bases, 4 bases remained unmatched. There are 15 residues in the CDR3. In germline, CDR1 is MNHDT, CDR2 YYDKIL. The DNA read from the CDR3 is TGTGCTAGCAGTAGAGATCTGGGGGGTCGCTAT. As protein: CASSRDLGGRY. The CDR3 as a whole reads CASSRDLGGRYEQYF.

The sample holds a few counts of this clone. Here the gene names and germline are mouse. The read halts 4 residues ahead of the CDR3 end, with the missing end drawn from the germline J gene. This chain joins TRBV13-1 and TRBJ2-3; 8 bases are a match to TRBD2. The V gene's germline CDR1 is NSHNY and CDR2 SYGAGN. After removal of 2 bases from V and 0 bases from J, the junction contained 5 bases not matched to a gene. CDR3 length: 16 residues. CDR3 sequence: CASSEGGASSAETLYF. The DNA read from the CDR3 is TGTGCCAGCAGTGAGGGGGGGGCCTCTAGTGCAGAA.

This clone was observed at least ten times. Mouse gene names and germline throughout. The read finishes 4 residues shy of the CDR3 end, and the germline J gene is used to complete it. This sample includes further DNA sequences coding for the same CDR3. This rearrangement joins TRBV19 to TRBJ1-1, with 7 bases matching TRBD1. This CDR3 has 13 residues. J lost 3 bases, V lost 4 bases, and 3 bases had no gene match. Germline values: CDR1 FNHDT, CDR2 SITEND (reference sequence). The CDR3 loop reads CASSRQGDTEVFF. The part of the CDR3 DNA that was read is TGTGCCAGCAGTCGACAGGGAGACACA.

Points on this clone: Germline and genes: mouse. The sequence runs out 4 residues before the end of the CDR3; the remainder is reconstructed from the germline J gene. The sample carries other DNA sequences with the same CDR3. This chain links TRBV13-2 with TRBJ2-7; D is possibly TRBD2 (5 bases). The CDR3 spans 12 residues. Germline V lookup: CDR1 NNHNN, CDR2 SYGAGS (reference sequence). Incomplete CDR3 DNA: TGTGCCAGCGGCCCCACTGGATAT. This translates into CASGPTGY. In full, the CDR3 reads CASGPTGYEQYF.

Turning to this clone: Genes here carry mouse names. The read halts 4 residues ahead of the CDR3 end, with the missing end drawn from the germline J gene. The same CDR3 can be traced to other DNA sequences in this sample. J is TRBJ2-5 and V is TRBV1, with 10 bases matching TRBD1. This CDR3 comprises 16 residues. Germline lookup yields CDR1 NSQYPW and CDR2 LRSPGD (reference sequence). Incomplete CDR3 DNA: TGCACCTGCAGTGCAGATTCAGGACAGGGGGGAGAC. Translation: CTCSADSGQGGD. The full CDR3 protein reads CTCSADSGQGGDTQYF.

With regard to this clone: Gene names and germline refer to mouse. Read data end 4 residues before the CDR3 end; the end is taken from the germline J gene. This sequence joins TRBV13-1 and TRBJ2-1; 10 bases align to TRBD2. The CDR3 has 17 amino acids. The V gene's germline CDR1 is NSHNY and CDR2 SYGAGN. V lost 1 base to trimming and J lost 2 bases; unmatched junction nucleotides: 6. Incomplete CDR3 DNA: TGTGCCAGCAGTGATCGCCCCGGGACTGGGGACTATGCT. Protein sequence: CASSDRPGTGDYA. The complete CDR3 reads CASSDRPGTGDYAEQFF.